A single sample is the source of the 3 T cell receptor beta chains below, sequenced in a study of beta chain features in type 1 diabetes. Study results and caveats: There was a moderate but significant shortening of TCRB CDR3s in all four CD4+ subsets of Type 1 diabetes patients.

These TCRs are of unknown antigen specificity. Sequenced material consisted of expressed TCRB transcripts (all of the isolated RNA was reverse transcribed). Profiled with immunoSEQ multiplex PCR; TCRdb holds only in-frame clones, not every one. The table has around 14,000 clones, roughly 60% seen once. The sequenced material came from stem cell memory CD4+ T cells from blood. The receptors stem from a woman between 18 and 29 years old with type 1 diabetes.

The chain couples TRBV7-2 to TRBJ2-3; 9 bases are shared with TRBD1. J lost 4 bases, V lost 5 bases, and 10 bases had no gene match. Germline CDR1 SGHTA, CDR2 FQGNSA. The CDR3 is 16 amino acids. CDR3 amino acids: CASSTRTGEGPDTQYF. CDR3 DNA sequence: TGTGCCAGCAGCACCCGGACAGGGGAAGGTCCAGATACGCAGTATTTT.

The count of this clone is one. CDR3: CASSPRRGETQYF. The CDR3 DNA reads as TGTGCCAGCTCACCACGTAGGGGAGAGACCCAGTACTTC. This chain uses TRBV18 with TRBJ2-5; D is possibly TRBD1 (5 bases). Trimming stripped 1 base from V and 4 bases from J, with 7 bases between. This CDR3 comprises 13 residues. The germline V gene encodes CDR1 KGHSH and CDR2 LQKENI.

This clone was detected only a few times. Here the CDR3 DNA reads TGTGCCATCAGTGAACGACAGGACGAGGAGACCCAGTACTTC. Translation gives CAISERQDEETQYF. The chain uses TRBV10-3 and TRBJ2-5; tentatively, D is TRBD1 (6 bases). The CDR3 length is 14 residues. Germline-derived CDR1 and CDR2 are ENHRY and SYGVKD. Deletions cut 3 bases from V and 5 bases from J, with 13 bases between.